This TCR beta chain was recorded in a study of CD8 T cells in ankylosing spondylitis. This CDR3 comprises 13 residues. Deletions cut 0 bases from V and 7 bases from J, with 7 bases between. CDR1 is LGHNA, CDR2 YSLEER, per germline. TCRdb passed the 5' RACE reads through MiXCR, listing each CDR3 protein once. The table records roughly 91,000 distinct CDR3 sequences, almost 8.5% of them present only once. This clonotype came up many times. What it binds is unknown. Overall study findings and caveats: Certain motif variants had earlier appeared in reactive arthritis synovial fluid and blood. The clones that were linked to disease were reported to be significantly enriched in matched synovial fluid samples from ankylosing spondylitis patients.

The chain uses TRBV4-3 and TRBJ1-5, with unresolved D. Sequencing was carried out using blood, either unsorted or a sorted T cell fraction (not recorded which). The sequence derives from a male donor with ankylosing spondylitis or in good health (not recorded which). CDR3 in amino acids: CASSQDSKQPQHF. The CDR3 DNA follows: TGCGCCAGCAGCCAAGATTCGAAACAGCCCCAGCATTTT.